The clone carrying this T cell receptor beta chain was recorded a few times. These data originate in a study of T-cell memory formation after mild COVID-19. TCRdb itself ran the 5' RACE reads through MiXCR, one entry per CDR3 protein. The table lists more than 350,000 distinct CDR3 sequences, over 20% of them singletons. The CDR3 contains 14 residues. The V end lost 1 base, the J end lost 4 bases, and 10 bases lay between the germline ends. CDR1 is SGHAT and CDR2 is FQNNGV in the germline V gene. This sequence joins TRBV11-2 and TRBJ1-1; D uncertain. The clonotype was recovered from an adult woman who had mild COVID-19 (a few samples of this study predate the infection). Cell type and time point are not known. Material: PBMCs or a T cell subset sorted from them (not recorded which). The CDR3 sequence: CASSLAGSFTEAFF. The CDR3 DNA follows: TGTGCCAGCAGCTTAGCGGGGTCCTTCACTGAAGCTTTCTTT.